The 14 T cell receptor beta chains listed next were all sequenced from one sample in a study of Graves' ophthalmopathy and Graves' hyperthyroidism. Beta-chain TCR CDR3 regions were amplified from RNA transcripts. HTBI-primed RT-PCR formed the first round, and a multiplex PCR formed the second. TCRdb re-called the multiplex PCR reads through MiXCR, storing one row per CDR3 protein. The repertoire holds 580,000 or so distinct CDR3 sequences, with about two fifths as singletons. The sequencing input was peripheral blood or thyroid tissue (not recorded which). The origin of the receptors is an adult man with Graves' hyperthyroidism.

This clonotype was recorded many times. In nucleotides, the CDR3 is TGTGCCAGTAGTATTGCCGGACAGCCGGGACTAGCGCTCTACGAGCAGTACTTC. The encoded protein is CASSIAGQPGLALYEQYF. The chain employs TRBV19 and TRBJ2-7; 10 nucleotides line up with TRBD2. The germline V gene encodes CDR1 LNHDA and CDR2 SQIVND (reference sequence). Losses at the gene ends were 3 bases for V and 3 bases for J; bases not matched to a gene: 14. There are 18 residues in the CDR3. Based on the CDR3 plus reference TRBV19 and TRBJ2-7, the full variable domain is DGGITQSPKYLFRKEGQNVTLSCEQNLNHDAMYWYRQDPGQGLRLIYYSQIVNDFQKGDIAEGYSVSREKKESFPLTVTSAQKNPTAFYLCASSIAGQPGLALYEQYFGPGTRLTVT.

This clonotype showed up just a few times. V gene TRBV2 combines with J gene TRBJ2-5; D is undetermined. V lost 5 bases, J lost 1 base, and 14 bases lay in between. CDR1 is SNHLY and CDR2 is FYNNEI in the germline V gene. CDR3 length: 15 amino acids. This CDR3 is CASSYEYRRQETQYF. In nucleotides, the CDR3 is TGTGCCAGCAGTTACGAGTACAGACGCCAAGAGACCCAGTACTTC.

The chain couples TRBV12-3 or TRBV12-4 to TRBJ2-1; maybe TRBD1 (6 bases). The J call is uncertain, as TRBJ2-7 better fits the DNA end. The CDR3 sequence is 15 residues long. DNA for the CDR3: TGTGCCAGCAGTTTATCTGGACAGATAGGGAATGAGCAGTACTTC. Translating gives CASSLSGQIGNEQYF.

This chain joins TRBV29-1 and TRBJ2-5; D could derive from TRBD1 or TRBD2 (5 bases each). CDR3 size: 16 residues. The V and J ends lost 2 bases and 2 bases respectively, with 18 bases between them. Looked up from germline, CDR1 is SQVTM and CDR2 is ANQGSEA. In DNA, the CDR3 is TGCAGCGTTGAACAGACGGCTGGGGGTATTCAAGAGACCCAGTACTTC. This sequence encodes CSVEQTAGGIQETQYF.

This clonotype came up a few times. The chain combines TRBV20-1 with TRBJ1-2; 10 bases match TRBD1. Trimming removed 7 bases from V and 3 bases from J; junction bases left unmatched: 5. The CDR3 spans 13 residues. Germline assignment: CDR1 DFQATT and CDR2 SNEGSKA (reference sequence). The DNA for the CDR3 is TGCAGTGTTCAGGACAGGGGGGACTATGGCTACACCTTC. As protein: CSVQDRGDYGYTF.

This chain links TRBV6-1 with TRBJ1-6; the D gene is possibly TRBD1 (6 bases). Trimming removed 6 bases from V and 4 bases from J, with 16 bases in between. Germline V lookup: CDR1 MNHNS, CDR2 SASEGT. The CDR3 spans 16 residues. The CDR3 reads CASSRGRGGYNSPLHF. CDR3 in DNA: TGTGCCAGCAGCCGGGGCAGGGGCGGGTATAATTCACCCCTCCACTTT.

Ten or more counts support this clonotype. The chain combines TRBV6-1 with TRBJ2-7, with D uncertain. The germline V and J ends were trimmed by 6 bases and 2 bases, with 11 bases remaining between them. Looked up from germline, CDR1 is MNHNS and CDR2 is SASEGT. This CDR3 region has 13 residues. CDR3 sequence reads: CASRGLAAYEQYF. The CDR3 DNA reads TGTGCCAGCAGAGGTCTCGCAGCCTACGAGCAGTACTTC.

This clonotype was counted ten times or more. The chain is built from TRBV5-1 and TRBJ1-1; 7 bases line up with TRBD1. Germline loops: CDR1 SGHRS, CDR2 YFSETQ. With V trimmed by 2 bases and J by 7 bases, 2 bases remained unmatched. The CDR3 is 12 amino acids. The chain's CDR3 is CASSFTGVEAFF. The CDR3 DNA follows: TGCGCCAGCAGCTTTACAGGGGTTGAAGCTTTCTTT.

The chain employs TRBV20-1 and TRBJ2-5; 7 nucleotides line up with TRBD1. J gave up 5 bases and V 1 base, and 13 bases lay outside the gene matches. Per the germline V gene, CDR1 is DFQATT and CDR2 is SNEGSKA (reference sequence). The CDR3 consists of 16 residues. The CDR3: CSARAQPGTASETQYF. The DNA for the CDR3 is TGCAGTGCTAGAGCCCAACCCGGGACAGCCTCGGAGACCCAGTACTTC.

Many counts were recorded for this clonotype. V and J are TRBV7-9 and TRBJ1-2; D is unresolved. The CDR3 loop spans 14 amino acids. Between the trimmed V and J ends, which lost 7 bases and 4 bases, there was a span of 16 bases. CDR1 and CDR2 (germline): SEHNR, FQNEAQ (reference sequence). The CDR3 sequence: CASTDGLTIYGYTF. The CDR3, as DNA: TGTGCCAGCACGGACGGACTCACGATCTATGGCTACACCTTC.

This clonotype was seen more than once but under ten times. The gene calls are TRBV12-3 or TRBV12-4 and TRBJ2-2; D is perhaps TRBD2 (6 bases). Deletions cut 8 bases from V and 4 bases from J, with 17 bases between. The CDR3 extends over 15 amino acids. CDR3 amino acids: CASRSASVFTGELFF. Here the CDR3 DNA reads TGTGCCAGCCGGTCTGCTAGCGTGTTCACCGGGGAGCTGTTTTTT.

The J gene is TRBJ2-2, the V gene TRBV19; D call uncertain. Deletions cut 5 bases from V and 1 base from J, with 11 bases between. This CDR3 comprises 15 residues. The V gene's germline CDR1 is LNHDA and CDR2 SQIVND (reference sequence). CDR3 nucleotide sequence: TGTGCCAGTAGTCCTCCCCCTGGGAACACCGGGGAGCTGTTTTTT. It is translated as CASSPPPGNTGELFF.

This clonotype was seen ten or more times. The V gene is TRBV2, the J gene TRBJ2-2, with 8 nucleotides matching TRBD2. The V gene's germline CDR1 is SNHLY and CDR2 FYNNEI. V dropped 7 bases and J dropped 9; count of bases not matched to a gene: 10. The CDR3 has 14 amino acids. CDR3 amino acids: CASKTGTSSRELFF. DNA of the CDR3: TGTGCCAGCAAGACCGGGACTAGTTCCCGGGAGCTGTTTTTT.

The J gene is TRBJ1-2, the V gene TRBV29-1; 10 bases are shared with TRBD1. CDR1 and CDR2 from the germline V gene are SQVTM and ANQGSEA. The CDR3 consists of 15 residues. Trimming at V came to 5 bases and at J to 6 bases, leaving 12 bases not matched to a gene. The CDR3 sequence: CSVYAPGQGYDGYTF. The CDR3 coding sequence is TGCAGCGTTTACGCACCGGGACAGGGGTACGATGGCTACACCTTC.